This is a list of T cell receptor beta chains from one sample in a study of T cell responses to AZD1222 COVID-19 vaccine. Repertoires were generated with immunoSEQ multiplex PCR, while TCRdb's copy carries only in-frame clones and drops some. The data contain roughly 170,000 clones, 94% of them singletons. Sequenced here: peripheral blood, sampled 28 days after the second AZD1222 dose. Receptor source: an adult who received the AZD1222 COVID-19 vaccine. The conserved cysteine and the conserved F or W are not part of the CDR3 here. Each record gives: V gene, CDR3 length, J gene, CDR3 protein.

v_call: TRBV2
cdr3_length: 12
j_call: TRBJ1-1
cdr3_aa: ASRGLRGNTEAF

v_call: TRBV11-2
cdr3_length: 8
j_call: TRBJ1-1
cdr3_aa: ASRNTEAF

v_call: TRBV7-3
cdr3_length: 14
j_call: TRBJ1-6
cdr3_aa: ASSLRGQPSNSPLH

v_call: TRBV11-3
cdr3_length: 13
j_call: TRBJ2-3
cdr3_aa: ASSLDGGRTDTQY

v_call: TRBV5-1
cdr3_length: 12
j_call: TRBJ1-1
cdr3_aa: ASSGDGLNTEAF

v_call: TRBV4-3
cdr3_length: 13
j_call: TRBJ2-1
cdr3_aa: ASSQGDASYNEQF

v_call: TRBV7-2
cdr3_length: 9
j_call: TRBJ2-1
cdr3_aa: ASSFGPGQF

v_call: TRBV3-1/TRBV3-2
cdr3_length: 13
j_call: TRBJ1-2
cdr3_aa: ASSQGGSPTYGYT

v_call: TRBV6-5
cdr3_length: 13
j_call: TRBJ1-5
cdr3_aa: ASITGGNYNQPQH

v_call: TRBV9
cdr3_length: 10
j_call: TRBJ1-2
cdr3_aa: ASSPPQGNYT

v_call: TRBV18
cdr3_length: 13
j_call: TRBJ2-7
cdr3_aa: ASSPSSGYLYEQY

v_call: TRBV21-1
cdr3_length: 11
j_call: TRBJ1-1
cdr3_aa: ASSKAGNGEAF

v_call: TRBV15
cdr3_length: 12
j_call: TRBJ1-6
cdr3_aa: ATSRDKQHSPLH

v_call: TRBV11-2
cdr3_length: 13
j_call: TRBJ2-1
cdr3_aa: ASSLVGLDHNEQF

v_call: TRBV30
cdr3_length: 14
j_call: TRBJ1-3
cdr3_aa: AWSVHEGRFGNTIY

v_call: TRBV3-1/TRBV3-2
cdr3_length: 14
j_call: TRBJ2-1
cdr3_aa: ASSQDHLGAYNEQF

v_call: TRBV7-2
cdr3_length: 13
j_call: TRBJ2-7
cdr3_aa: ASSLADSMPYEQY

v_call: TRBV24-1
cdr3_length: 15
j_call: TRBJ1-5
cdr3_aa: ATSDTRQGIGNQPQH

v_call: TRBV19
cdr3_length: 12
j_call: TRBJ1-5
cdr3_aa: ASTPTSPNQPQH

v_call: TRBV2
cdr3_length: 10
j_call: TRBJ1-5
cdr3_aa: ASSEFGRPQH

v_call: TRBV3-1/TRBV3-2
cdr3_length: 12
j_call: TRBJ2-2
cdr3_aa: ASSRMGGEGELF

v_call: TRBV2
cdr3_length: 11
j_call: TRBJ1-1
cdr3_aa: AIQRGLNTEAF

v_call: TRBV29-1
cdr3_length: 11
j_call: TRBJ1-4
cdr3_aa: SVYFATNEKLF

v_call: TRBV7-9
cdr3_length: 12
j_call: TRBJ2-5
cdr3_aa: ASGDWAAQETQY

v_call: TRBV28
cdr3_length: 13
j_call: TRBJ1-5
cdr3_aa: ASSRFGASNQPQH

v_call: TRBV5-5
cdr3_length: 13
j_call: TRBJ2-7
cdr3_aa: ASSLDVGPPREQY

v_call: TRBV11-2
cdr3_length: 14
j_call: TRBJ1-1
cdr3_aa: ASSWARGQGFTEAF

v_call: TRBV10-3
cdr3_length: 11
j_call: TRBJ2-5
cdr3_aa: AISGTRLETQY